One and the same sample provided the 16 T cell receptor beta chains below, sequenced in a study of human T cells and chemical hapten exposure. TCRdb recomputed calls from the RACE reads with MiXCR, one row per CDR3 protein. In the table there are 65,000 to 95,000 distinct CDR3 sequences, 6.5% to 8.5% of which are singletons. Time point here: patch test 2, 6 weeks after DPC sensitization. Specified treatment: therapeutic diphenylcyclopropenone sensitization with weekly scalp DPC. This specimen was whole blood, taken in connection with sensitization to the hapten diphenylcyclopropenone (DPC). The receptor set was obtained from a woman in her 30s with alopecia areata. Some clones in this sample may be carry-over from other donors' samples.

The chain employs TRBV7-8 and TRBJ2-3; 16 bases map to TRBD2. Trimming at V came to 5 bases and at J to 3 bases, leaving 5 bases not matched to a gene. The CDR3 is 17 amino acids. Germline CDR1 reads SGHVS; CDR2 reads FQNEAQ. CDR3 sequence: CASSPGLAGGPTDTQYF. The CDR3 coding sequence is TGTGCCAGCAGCCCGGGACTAGCGGGGGGGCCAACAGATACGCAGTATTTT.

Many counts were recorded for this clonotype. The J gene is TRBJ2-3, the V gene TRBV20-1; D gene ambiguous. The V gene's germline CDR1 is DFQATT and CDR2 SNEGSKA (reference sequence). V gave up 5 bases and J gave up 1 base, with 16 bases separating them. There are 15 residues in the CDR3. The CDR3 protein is CSAPPHTLGTDTQYF. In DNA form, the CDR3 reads TGCAGTGCTCCCCCCCATACCCTCGGCACAGATACGCAGTATTTT.

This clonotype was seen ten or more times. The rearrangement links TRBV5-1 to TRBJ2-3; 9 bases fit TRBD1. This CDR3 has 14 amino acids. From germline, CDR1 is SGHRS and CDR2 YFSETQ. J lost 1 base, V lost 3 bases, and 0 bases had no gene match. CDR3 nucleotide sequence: TGCGCCAGCAGCTGGACAGGGGGCACAGATACGCAGTATTTT. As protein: CASSWTGGTDTQYF. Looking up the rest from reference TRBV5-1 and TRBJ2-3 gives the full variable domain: KAGVTQTPRYLIKTRGQQVTLSCSPISGHRSVSWYQQTPGQGLQFLFEYFSETQRNKGNFPGRFSGRQFSNSRSEMNVSTLELGDSALYLCASSWTGGTDTQYFGPGTRLTVL.

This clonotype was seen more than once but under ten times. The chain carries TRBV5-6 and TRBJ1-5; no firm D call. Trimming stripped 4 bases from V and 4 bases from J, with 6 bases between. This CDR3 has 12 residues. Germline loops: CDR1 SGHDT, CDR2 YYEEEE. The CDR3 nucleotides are TGTGCCAGCAGCCTGCAAAATCAGCCCCAGCATTTT. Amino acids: CASSLQNQPQHF.

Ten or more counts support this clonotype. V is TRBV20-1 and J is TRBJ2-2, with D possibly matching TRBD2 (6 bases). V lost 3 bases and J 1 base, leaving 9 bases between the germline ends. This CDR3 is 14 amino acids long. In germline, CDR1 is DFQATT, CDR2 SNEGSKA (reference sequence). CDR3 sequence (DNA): TGCAGTGCTAGGTGGCGGGAGAACACCGGGGAGCTGTTTTTT. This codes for CSARWRENTGELFF.

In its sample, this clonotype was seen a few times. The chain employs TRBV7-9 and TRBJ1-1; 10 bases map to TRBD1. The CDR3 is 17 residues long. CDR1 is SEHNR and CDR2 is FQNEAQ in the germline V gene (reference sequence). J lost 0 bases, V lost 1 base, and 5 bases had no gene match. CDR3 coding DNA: TGTGCCAGCAGCTTAGATAAGGGACAGGGGTTGAACACTGAAGCTTTCTTT. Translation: CASSLDKGQGLNTEAFF.

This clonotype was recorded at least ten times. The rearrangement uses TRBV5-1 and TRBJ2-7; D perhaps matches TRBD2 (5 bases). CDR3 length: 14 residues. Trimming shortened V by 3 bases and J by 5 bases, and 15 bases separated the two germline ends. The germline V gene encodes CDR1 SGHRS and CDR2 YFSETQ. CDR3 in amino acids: CASSSRGLRNEQYF. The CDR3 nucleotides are TGCGCCAGCAGCTCTCGAGGACTTAGGAACGAGCAGTACTTC.

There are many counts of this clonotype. Written as DNA, the CDR3 is TGTGCCAGCAGCTCCTCTCCCGGGACAGGGTCCTATGGCTACACCTTC. Translated: CASSSSPGTGSYGYTF. This chain links TRBV7-6 with TRBJ1-2, with TRBD1 identical over 9 bases. Trimming took 4 bases from V and 4 from J; bases not matched to a gene: 10. CDR1 is SGHVS and CDR2 is FNYEAQ in the germline V gene. The CDR3 sequence is 16 residues long.

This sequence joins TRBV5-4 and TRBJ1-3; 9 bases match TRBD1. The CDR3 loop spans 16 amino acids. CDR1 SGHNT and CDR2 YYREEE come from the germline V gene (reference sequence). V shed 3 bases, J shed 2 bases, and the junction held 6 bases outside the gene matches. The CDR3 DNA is TGTGCCAGCAGCTCTAGACAGGGGGACACTGGAAACACCATATATTTT. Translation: CASSSRQGDTGNTIYF.

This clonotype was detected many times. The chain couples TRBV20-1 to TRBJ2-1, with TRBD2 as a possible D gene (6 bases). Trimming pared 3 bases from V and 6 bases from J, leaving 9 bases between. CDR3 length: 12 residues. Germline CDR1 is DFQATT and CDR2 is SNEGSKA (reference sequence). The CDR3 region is CSASRLVNEQFF. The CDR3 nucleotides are TGCAGTGCTAGTAGACTAGTCAATGAGCAGTTCTTC.

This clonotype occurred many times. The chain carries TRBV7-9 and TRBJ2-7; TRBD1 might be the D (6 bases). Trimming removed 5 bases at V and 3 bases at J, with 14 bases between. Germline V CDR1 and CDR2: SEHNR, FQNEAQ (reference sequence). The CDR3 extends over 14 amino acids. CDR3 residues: CASSPGPRGYEQYF. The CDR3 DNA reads TGTGCCAGCAGCCCCGGCCCCAGGGGCTACGAGCAGTACTTC. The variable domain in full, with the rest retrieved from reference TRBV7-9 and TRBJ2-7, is DTGVSQNPRHKITKRGQNVTFRCDPISEHNRLYWYRQTLGQGPEFLTYFQNEAQLEKSRLLSDRFSAERPKGSFSTLEIQRTEQGDSAMYLCASSPGPRGYEQYFGPGTRLTVT.

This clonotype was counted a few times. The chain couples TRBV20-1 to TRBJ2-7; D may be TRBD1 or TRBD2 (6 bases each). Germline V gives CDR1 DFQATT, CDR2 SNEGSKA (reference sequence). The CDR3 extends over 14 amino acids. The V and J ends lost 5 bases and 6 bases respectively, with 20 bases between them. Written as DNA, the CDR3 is TGCAGTGCTCCGCCCAAAGGGGGGCTTACCGAGCAGTACTTC. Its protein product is CSAPPKGGLTEQYF.

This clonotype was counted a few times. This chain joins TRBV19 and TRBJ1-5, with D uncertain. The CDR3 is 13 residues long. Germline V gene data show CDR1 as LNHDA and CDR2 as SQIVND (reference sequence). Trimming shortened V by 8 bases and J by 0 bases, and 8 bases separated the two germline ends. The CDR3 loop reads CASLGNSNQPQHF. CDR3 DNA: TGTGCCAGTCTTGGAAATAGCAATCAGCCCCAGCATTTT.

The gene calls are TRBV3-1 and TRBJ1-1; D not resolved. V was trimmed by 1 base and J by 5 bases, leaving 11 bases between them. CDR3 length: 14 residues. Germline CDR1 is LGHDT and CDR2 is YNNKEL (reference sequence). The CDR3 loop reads CASSQGAQSTEAFF. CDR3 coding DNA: TGTGCCAGCAGCCAAGGTGCTCAATCGACTGAAGCTTTCTTT.

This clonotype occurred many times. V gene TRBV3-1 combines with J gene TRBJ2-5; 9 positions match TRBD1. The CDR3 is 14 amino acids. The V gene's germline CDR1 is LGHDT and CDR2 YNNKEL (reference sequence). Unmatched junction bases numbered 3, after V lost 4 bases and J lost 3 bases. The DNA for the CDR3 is TGTGCCAGCAGCCCACAGGGGGCAAAAGAGACCCAGTACTTC. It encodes CASSPQGAKETQYF.

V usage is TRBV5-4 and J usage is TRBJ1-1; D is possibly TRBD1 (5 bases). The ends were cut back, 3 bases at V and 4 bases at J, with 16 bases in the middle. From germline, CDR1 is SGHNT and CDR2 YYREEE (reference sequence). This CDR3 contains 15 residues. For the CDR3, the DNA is TGTGCCAGCAGCTCCCCTGCGGACGGGGCCACTGAAGCTTTCTTT. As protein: CASSSPADGATEAFF. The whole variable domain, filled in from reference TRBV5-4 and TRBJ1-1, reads ETGVTQSPTHLIKTRGQQVTLRCSSQSGHNTVSWYQQALGQGPQFIFQYYREEENGRGNFPPRFSGLQFPNYSSELNVNALELDDSALYLCASSSPADGATEAFFGQGTRLTVV.